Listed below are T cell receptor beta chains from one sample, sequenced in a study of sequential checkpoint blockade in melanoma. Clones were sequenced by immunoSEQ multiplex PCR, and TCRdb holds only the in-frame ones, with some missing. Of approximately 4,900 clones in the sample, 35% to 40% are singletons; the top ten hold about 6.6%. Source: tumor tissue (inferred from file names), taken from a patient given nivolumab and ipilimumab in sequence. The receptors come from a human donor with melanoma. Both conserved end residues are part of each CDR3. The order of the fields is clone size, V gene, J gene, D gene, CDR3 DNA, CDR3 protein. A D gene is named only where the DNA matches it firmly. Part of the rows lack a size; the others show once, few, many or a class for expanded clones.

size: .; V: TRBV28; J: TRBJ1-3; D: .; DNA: TGTGCCAGCAGGTACGGGGGGTCTGGAAACACCATATATTTT; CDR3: CASRYGGSGNTIYF
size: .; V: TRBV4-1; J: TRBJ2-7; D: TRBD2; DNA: TGCGCCAGCAGCCAAGCTACTAGCGGGAGCTACGAGCAGTACTTC; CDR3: CASSQATSGSYEQYF
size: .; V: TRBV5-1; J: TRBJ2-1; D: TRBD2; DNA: TGCGCCACTACCGAGGGACTAGCGGGAGGGAAGCAGTTCTTC; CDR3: CATTEGLAGGKQFF
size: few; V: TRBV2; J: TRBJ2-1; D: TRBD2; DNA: TGTGCCAGCAGACAACGGGTGGGACTAGATTCGCATGAGCAGTTCTTC; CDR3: CASRQRVGLDSHEQFF
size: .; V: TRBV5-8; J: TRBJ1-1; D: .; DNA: TGTGCCAGCAGGAAAACAGTGAACACTGAAGCTTTCTTT; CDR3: CASRKTVNTEAFF
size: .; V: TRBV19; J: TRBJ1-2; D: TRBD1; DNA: TGTGCCAGTAGTCAGAAGACAGGGGGGATGAACTATGGCTACACCTTC; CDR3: CASSQKTGGMNYGYTF
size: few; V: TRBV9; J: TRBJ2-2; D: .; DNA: TGTGCCAGCGCCGCGGTAGCGGAGAACACCGGGGAGCTGTTTTTT; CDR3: CASAAVAENTGELFF
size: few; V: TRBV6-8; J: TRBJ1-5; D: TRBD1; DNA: TGTGCCAGCAGTTACCAAAAGGGGGCCAATCAGCCCCAGCATTTT; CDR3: CASSYQKGANQPQHF
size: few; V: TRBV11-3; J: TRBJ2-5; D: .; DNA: TGTGCCAGCAGTTATGTGTCGGGAGCAGAGACCCAGTACTTC; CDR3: CASSYVSGAETQYF
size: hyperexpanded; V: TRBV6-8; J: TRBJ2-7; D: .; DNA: TGTGCCAGCAGTTACAGGGAAGCCTACGAGCAGTACTTC; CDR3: CASSYREAYEQYF
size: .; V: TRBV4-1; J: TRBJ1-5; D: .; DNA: TGCGCCAGCAGCCAACGAACAGGGAATCAGCCCCAGCATTTT; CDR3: CASSQRTGNQPQHF
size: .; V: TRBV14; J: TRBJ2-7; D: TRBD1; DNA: TGTGCCAGCAGCCCCAACCCAGGACAGGGGGCGAACTTGAACGAGCAGTACTTC; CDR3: CASSPNPGQGANLNEQYF
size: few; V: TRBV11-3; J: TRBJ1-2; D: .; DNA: TGTGCCAGCAGCGAGGTACCCGAAGTCCATGGCTACACCTTC; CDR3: CASSEVPEVHGYTF
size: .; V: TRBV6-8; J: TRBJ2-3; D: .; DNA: TGTGCCAGCAGTTACGGCGGGCTGTCAGATACGCAGTATTTT; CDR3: CASSYGGLSDTQYF
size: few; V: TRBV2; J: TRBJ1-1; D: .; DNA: TGTGCCAGCAAGGGGCCGACGGGGGGAGCTTTCTTT; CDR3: CASKGPTGGAFF
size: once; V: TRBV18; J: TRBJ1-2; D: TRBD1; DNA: TGTGCCAGCTTAACGACAGGGAAGGATGGCTACACCTTC; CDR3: CASLTTGKDGYTF
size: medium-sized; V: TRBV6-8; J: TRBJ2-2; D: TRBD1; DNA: TGTGCCAGCAGTTACCTCCAGGGGGACCGAGCGCTTTTT; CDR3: CASSYLQGDRALF
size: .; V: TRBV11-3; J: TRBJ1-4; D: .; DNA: TGTGCCAGCAGCTTGGATTATGCAACTAATGAAAAACTGTTTTTT; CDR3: CASSLDYATNEKLFF
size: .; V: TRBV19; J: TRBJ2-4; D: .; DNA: TGTGCCAGTAGTATACGCCGGATCTCCGGTGACATTCAGTACTTC; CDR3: CASSIRRISGDIQYF
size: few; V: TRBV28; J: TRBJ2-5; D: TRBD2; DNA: TGTGCCAGCAGTTTCCCGGGACTAGCGGGAGGGAGCGAAGAGACCCAGTACTTC; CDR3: CASSFPGLAGGSEETQYF